These T cell receptor beta chains were read from a single sample in a study of T cell responses to AZD1222 COVID-19 vaccine. Data came from immunoSEQ multiplex PCR; TCRdb stores just in-frame clones and leaves some out. The repertoire has more than 250,000 clones, 93% of them found once; the top ten carry around 0.6%. Sequenced material: peripheral blood, taken on day 0 of AZD1222 vaccination. The receptors shown here come from an adult in good health. Each CDR3 is given without its conserved first and last residue. Clone sizes are given selectively: once, few, many, or a class where the clone is expanded.

cdr3_length clone_size j_call v_call cdr3_aa
15 . TRBJ1-6 TRBV27 ASSLFSGGDYNSPLH
11 . TRBJ1-2 TRBV5-4 ASSRKGNYGYT
13 . TRBJ2-5 TRBV15 ATSRTIGTEGTQY
10 . TRBJ2-5 TRBV2 ASRFYQETQY
14 . TRBJ1-2 TRBV28 ASSLFNGAGGYGYT
13 . TRBJ2-7 TRBV28 ASSPRTGGLHWQY
13 . TRBJ2-2 TRBV19 ASSWRPTETGELF
15 once TRBJ2-2 TRBV11-3 ASSLSSGGVNTGELF
12 once TRBJ2-1 TRBV2 ASAGPSAVHEQF
12 . TRBJ1-2 TRBV19 ASSTQGRDYGYT
10 . TRBJ2-3 TRBV2 ASSTTGDTQY
12 . TRBJ2-5 TRBV25-1 ASSDSGRVETQY